The present T cell receptor beta chain was sequenced within a study of response to subunit inactivated influenza vaccine. Findings of the study overall: The study's authors posited that every seasonal influenza vaccination enlists few new T cells.

Points on this clonotype: Its antigen is not known.

TCRdb processed the RT-PCR reads anew with MiXCR; each CDR3 protein has one entry. The sample shows about 540,000 distinct CDR3 sequences, approximately 24% of them seen only once. The CDR3 covers 16 residues. Germline V CDR1 and CDR2: MNHEY, SVGAGI. V was shortened by 0 bases and J by 4 bases, with 15 bases between the two germline ends. This sample was shared with a second study, whose subject was T cells expressing NK-cell markers. That investigation notes: For TCR beta, cDNA was produced by 5'RACE template switching with UMIs. HCMV seropositivity marked most of the eight sequenced donors; one was seronegative.

This TCR derives from a middle-aged man who received an inactivated influenza vaccine. The chain couples TRBV6-5 to TRBJ1-2; D unresolved. This specimen was CD4+ T cells sorted from PBMCs, taken about 12 days after vaccination. As DNA, the CDR3 is TGTGCCAGCAGTTACTCGAGGGTAGGGTTCGGCTATGGCTACACCTTC. The encoded protein is CASSYSRVGFGYGYTF.